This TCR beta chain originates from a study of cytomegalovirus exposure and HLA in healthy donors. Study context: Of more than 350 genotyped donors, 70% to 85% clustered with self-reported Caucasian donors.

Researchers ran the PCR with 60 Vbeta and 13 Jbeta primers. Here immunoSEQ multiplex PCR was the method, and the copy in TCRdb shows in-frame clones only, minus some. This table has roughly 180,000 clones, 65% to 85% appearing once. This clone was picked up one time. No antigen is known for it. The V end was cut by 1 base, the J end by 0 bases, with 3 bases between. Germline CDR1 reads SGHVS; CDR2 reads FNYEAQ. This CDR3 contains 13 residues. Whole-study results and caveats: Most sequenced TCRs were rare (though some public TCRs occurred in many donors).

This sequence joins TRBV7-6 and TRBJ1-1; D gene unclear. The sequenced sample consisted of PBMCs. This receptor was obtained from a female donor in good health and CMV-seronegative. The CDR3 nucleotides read TGTGCCAGCAGCTTAGGTATGAACACTGAAGCTTTCTTT. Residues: CASSLGMNTEAFF.